This T cell receptor (beta chain) was found in a study of T-cell memory formation after mild COVID-19. In the study overall: TCR clusters were mostly confined to one donor each. Notes on the study in general: The authors left the SARS-CoV-2 specificity of second-wave clones peaking on day 37 unconfirmed. Mostly located in CM and EM were contracting CD4+ clones, with contracting CD8+ clones located in EMRA.

The sample holds many counts of this clonotype. The antigen is not known. TCRdb used MiXCR to reprocess the 5' RACE reads, holding one entry per CDR3 protein. The top ten clones hold 22% of a sample with under 300,000 distinct CDR3 sequences, approximately 8.4% of them seen once. Per germline, CDR1 MNHEY and CDR2 SVGAGI. Trimming stripped 8 bases from V and 4 bases from J, with 16 bases between. The CDR3 consists of 14 residues. The sequencing input was PBMCs or a T cell subset sorted from them (not recorded which). The receptor was derived from a man aged 18 to 29 who had mild COVID-19 (a few samples of this study predate the infection). Cell type and time point are not known. The chain couples TRBV6-5 to TRBJ2-3; D not resolved. CDR3 DNA: TGTGCCAGCGGCGGCGCAACCTCGGCAGATACGCAGTATTTT. Residues: CASGGATSADTQYF.